This TCR beta chain derives from a study of blood T cell repertoires in COVID-19. In the original processing: How many nucleated cells were present was estimated from reference gene primer amplification. The repertoire was sequenced with immunoSEQ multiplex PCR; TCRdb's copy has only in-frame clones and lacks some. That table gives V, J and clone size, and the DNA gave D and trimming. In the table there are about 41,000 clones, more than 75% of which are singletons. The CDR3 runs 15 residues. V was cut by 0 bases and J by 5 bases, with 13 bases left in between. From germline, CDR1 is LNHNV and CDR2 YYDKDF (reference sequence).

This chain joins TRBV15 and TRBJ2-5, with D hard to call. The sequence came from a human donor in a cohort sampled during active COVID-19. Sequencing was done on a sample of peripheral blood. This CDR3 reads CATSRDPMALETQYF. CDR3 sequence (DNA): TGTGCCACCAGCAGAGATCCCATGGCTTTGGAGACCCAGTACTTC. The full variable domain, with the rest looked up from reference TRBV15 and TRBJ2-5, is DAMVIQNPRYQVTQFGKPVTLSCSQTLNHNVMYWYQQKSSQAPKLLFHYYDKDFNNEADTPDNFQSRRPNTSFCFLDIRSPGLGDTAMYLCATSRDPMALETQYFGPGTRLLVL.